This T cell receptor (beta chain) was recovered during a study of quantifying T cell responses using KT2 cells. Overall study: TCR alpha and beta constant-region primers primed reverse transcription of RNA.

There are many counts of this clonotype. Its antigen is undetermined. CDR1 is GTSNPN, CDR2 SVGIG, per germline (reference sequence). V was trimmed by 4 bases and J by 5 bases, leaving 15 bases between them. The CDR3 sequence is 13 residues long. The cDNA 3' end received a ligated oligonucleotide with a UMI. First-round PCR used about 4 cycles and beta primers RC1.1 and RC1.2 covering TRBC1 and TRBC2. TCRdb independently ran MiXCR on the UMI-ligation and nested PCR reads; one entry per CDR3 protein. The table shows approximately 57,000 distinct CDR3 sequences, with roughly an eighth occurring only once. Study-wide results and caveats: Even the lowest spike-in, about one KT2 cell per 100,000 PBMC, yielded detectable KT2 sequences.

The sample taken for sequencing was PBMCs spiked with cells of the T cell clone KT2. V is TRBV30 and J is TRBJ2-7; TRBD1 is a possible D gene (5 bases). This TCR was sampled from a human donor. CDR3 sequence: CAWTLYRSHEQYF. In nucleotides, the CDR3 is TGTGCCTGGACCCTGTACAGGTCCCACGAGCAGTACTTC.